This T cell receptor beta chain is from a study of vaccination and CD4 T cells after COVID-19. Study context: Overlapping spike peptides served as the stimulus for the cells. These peptides came from SARS-CoV-2 and from the common cold coronaviruses HCoV-NL63, HCoV-OC43 and HCoV-229E. Control cultures, each given a CEFX pool, an HIV-1 Nef pool, or no peptide, were included.

Documented treatment: roughly 10-day PBMC culture with coronavirus spike peptide pools or control peptides (ViraFEST assay). Peptide-pool expansion of antigen-specific T cells preceded TCR sequencing in ViraFEST. Upon completion of 10 days of culture, CD4+ T cells were isolated via negative selection. This clonotype is deemed medium-sized. No antigen is known for it. CDR1 and CDR2 from the germline V gene are DFQATT and SNEGSKA (reference sequence). The CDR3 loop spans 13 amino acids. V lost 5 bases and J lost 3; bases outside the gene matches: 6. CD4+ T cells that had been cultured provided DNA sequenced with the Oncomine TCR Beta short-read assay. TCRdb fed the PCR reads into MiXCR, producing one record per CDR3 protein. The repertoire consists of about 21,000 distinct CDR3 sequences, with roughly 44% occurring once and the leading ten covering about 19%.

This chain joins TRBV20-1 and TRBJ1-2; TRBD1 matches at 7 bases. This specimen was CD4+ T cells from blood, cultured in vitro, taken before SARS-CoV-2 vaccination. The receptor's source is a human donor who received a COVID-19 vaccine. The CDR3 bases are TGCAGTGCTCTCACAGGGGCGGACTATGGCTACACCTTC. Protein product: CSALTGADYGYTF.